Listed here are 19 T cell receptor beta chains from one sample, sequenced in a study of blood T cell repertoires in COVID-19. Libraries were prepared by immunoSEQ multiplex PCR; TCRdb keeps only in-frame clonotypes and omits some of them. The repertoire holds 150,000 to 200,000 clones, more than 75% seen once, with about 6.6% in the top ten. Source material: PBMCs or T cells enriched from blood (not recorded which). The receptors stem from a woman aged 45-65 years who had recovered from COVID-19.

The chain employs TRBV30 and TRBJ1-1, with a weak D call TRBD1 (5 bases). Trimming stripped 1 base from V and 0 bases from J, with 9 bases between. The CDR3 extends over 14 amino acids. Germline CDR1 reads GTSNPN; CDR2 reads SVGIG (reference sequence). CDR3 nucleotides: TGTGCCTGGAGTGGACAGACGATGAACACTGAAGCTTTCTTT. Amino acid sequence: CAWSGQTMNTEAFF.

The CDR3 DNA is TGCGCCAGCAGCTTACAACCGGGGGCCAACGTCCTGACTTTC. Translating gives CASSLQPGANVLTF. This chain links TRBV5-1 with TRBJ2-6, with D uncertain. This CDR3 is built from 14 residues. The V end lost 2 bases, the J end lost 4 bases, and 7 bases lay between the germline ends. CDR1 is SGHRS, CDR2 YFSETQ, per germline.

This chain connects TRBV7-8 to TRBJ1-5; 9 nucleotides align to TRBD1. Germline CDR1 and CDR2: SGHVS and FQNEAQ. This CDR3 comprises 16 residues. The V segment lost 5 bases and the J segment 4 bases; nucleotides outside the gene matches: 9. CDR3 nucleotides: TGTGCCAGCAGCCGTCGACAGGGGGTTCCTAATCAGCCCCAGCATTTT. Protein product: CASSRRQGVPNQPQHF.

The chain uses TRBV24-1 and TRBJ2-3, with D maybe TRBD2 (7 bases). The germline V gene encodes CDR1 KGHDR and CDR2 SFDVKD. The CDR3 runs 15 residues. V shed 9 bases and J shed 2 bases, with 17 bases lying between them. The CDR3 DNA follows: TGTGCCACCTGTCCCCGGGGGGCGAACACAGATACGCAGTATTTT. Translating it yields CATCPRGANTDTQYF.

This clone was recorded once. The CDR3: CASSIQKGEAFF. As DNA, the CDR3 is TGTGCCAGCAGCATACAAAAGGGGGAAGCTTTCTTT. This chain uses TRBV12-3 or TRBV12-4 with TRBJ1-1, with D possibly matching TRBD1 (5 bases). The germline V and J ends were trimmed by 6 bases and 8 bases, with 13 bases remaining between them. The CDR3 contains 12 residues.

The CDR3 loop is CASSARQGSSGYTF. The CDR3, as DNA: TGTGCCAGCAGTGCGCGTCAGGGGTCTAGTGGCTACACCTTC. V is TRBV2 and J is TRBJ1-2; a possible D gene is TRBD1 (6 bases). The germline CDR1 and CDR2 sequences are SNHLY and FYNNEI. The CDR3 consists of 14 residues. V lost 4 bases to trimming and J lost 7 bases, with 16 bases between them.

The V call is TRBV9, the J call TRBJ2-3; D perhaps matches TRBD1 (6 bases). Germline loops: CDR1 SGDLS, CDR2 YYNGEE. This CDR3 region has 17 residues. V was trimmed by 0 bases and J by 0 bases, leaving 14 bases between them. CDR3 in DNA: TGTGCCAGCAGCGTAGACCCACTGGGGGCTAGCACAGATACGCAGTATTTT. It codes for CASSVDPLGASTDTQYF.

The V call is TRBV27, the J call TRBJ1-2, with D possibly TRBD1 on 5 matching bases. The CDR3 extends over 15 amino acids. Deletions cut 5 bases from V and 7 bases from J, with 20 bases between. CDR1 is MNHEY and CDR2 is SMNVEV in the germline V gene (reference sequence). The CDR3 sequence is CASSPQATGLSGYTF. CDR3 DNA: TGTGCCAGCAGTCCACAGGCGACGGGCTTGAGTGGCTACACCTTC.

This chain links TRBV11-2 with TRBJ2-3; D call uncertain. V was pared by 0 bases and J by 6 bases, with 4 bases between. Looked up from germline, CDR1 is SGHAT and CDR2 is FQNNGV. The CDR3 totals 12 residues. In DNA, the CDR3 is TGTGCCAGCAGCTTAGATCTGGATACGCAGTATTTT. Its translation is CASSLDLDTQYF.

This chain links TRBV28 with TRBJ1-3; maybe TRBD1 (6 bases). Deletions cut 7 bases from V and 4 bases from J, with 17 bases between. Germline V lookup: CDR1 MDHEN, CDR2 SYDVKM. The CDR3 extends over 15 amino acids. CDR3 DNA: TGTGCCAGCACTAGAGGGGGGGCCGAAGGAAACACCATATATTTT. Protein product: CASTRGGAEGNTIYF.

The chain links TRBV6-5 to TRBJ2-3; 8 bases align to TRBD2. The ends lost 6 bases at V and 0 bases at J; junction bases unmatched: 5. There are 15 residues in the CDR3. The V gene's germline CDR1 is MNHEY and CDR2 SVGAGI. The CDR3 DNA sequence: TGTGCCAGCAGACAACTAGCGGCGAGCACAGATACGCAGTATTTT. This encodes CASRQLAASTDTQYF.

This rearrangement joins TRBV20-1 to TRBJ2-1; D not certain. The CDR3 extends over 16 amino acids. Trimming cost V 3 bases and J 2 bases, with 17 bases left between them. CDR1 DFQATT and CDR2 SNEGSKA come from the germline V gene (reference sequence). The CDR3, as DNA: TGCAGTGCTAGTAGGAACCCCCCCGAGGCCTACAATGAGCAGTTCTTC. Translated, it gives CSASRNPPEAYNEQFF.

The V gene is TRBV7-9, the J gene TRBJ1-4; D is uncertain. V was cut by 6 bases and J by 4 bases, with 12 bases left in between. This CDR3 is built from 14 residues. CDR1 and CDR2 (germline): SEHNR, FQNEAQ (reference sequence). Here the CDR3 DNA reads TGTGCCAGCAGTCCCCCAACAGATAATGAAAAACTGTTTTTT. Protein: CASSPPTDNEKLFF.

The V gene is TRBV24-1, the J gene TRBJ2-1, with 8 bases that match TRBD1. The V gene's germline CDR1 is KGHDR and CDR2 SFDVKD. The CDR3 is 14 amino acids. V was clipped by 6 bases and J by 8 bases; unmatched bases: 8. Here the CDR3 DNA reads TGTGCCACCAGTAGGACAGGGTCGATCGATGAGCAGTTCTTC. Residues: CATSRTGSIDEQFF.

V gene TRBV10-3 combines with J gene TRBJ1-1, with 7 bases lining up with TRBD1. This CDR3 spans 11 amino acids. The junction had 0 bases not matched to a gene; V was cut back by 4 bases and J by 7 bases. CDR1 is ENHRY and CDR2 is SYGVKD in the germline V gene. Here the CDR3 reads CAISGDSEAFF. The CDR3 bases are TGTGCCATCAGTGGGGACAGTGAAGCTTTCTTT.

CDR3 sequence reads: CASSLYGHSGANVLTF. The CDR3 DNA reads TGTGCCAGCAGTTTATATGGGCATTCTGGGGCCAACGTCCTGACTTTC. V is TRBV27 and J is TRBJ2-6; no clear D. From germline, CDR1 is MNHEY and CDR2 SMNVEV (reference sequence). The CDR3 sequence is 16 residues long. Trimming removed 1 base from V and 1 base from J, with 8 bases in between. Looking up the rest from reference TRBV27 and TRBJ2-6 gives the full variable domain: EAQVTQNPRYLITVTGKKLTVTCSQNMNHEYMSWYRQDPGLGLRQIYYSMNVEVTDKGDVPEGYKVSRKEKRNFPLILESPSPNQTSLYFCASSLYGHSGANVLTFGAGSRLTVL.

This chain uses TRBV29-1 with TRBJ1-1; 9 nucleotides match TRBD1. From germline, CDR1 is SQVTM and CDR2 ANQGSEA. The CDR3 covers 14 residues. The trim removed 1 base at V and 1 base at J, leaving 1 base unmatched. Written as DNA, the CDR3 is TGCAGCGTTGAAGGGGGACAGGGGAACACTGAAGCTTTCTTT. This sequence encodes CSVEGGQGNTEAFF.

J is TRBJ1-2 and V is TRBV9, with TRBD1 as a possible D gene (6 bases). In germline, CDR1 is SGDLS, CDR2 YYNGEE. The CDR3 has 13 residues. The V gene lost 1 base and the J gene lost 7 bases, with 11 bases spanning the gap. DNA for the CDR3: TGTGCCAGCAGCGTATTACAGGGCTCTGGCTACACCTTC. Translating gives CASSVLQGSGYTF.

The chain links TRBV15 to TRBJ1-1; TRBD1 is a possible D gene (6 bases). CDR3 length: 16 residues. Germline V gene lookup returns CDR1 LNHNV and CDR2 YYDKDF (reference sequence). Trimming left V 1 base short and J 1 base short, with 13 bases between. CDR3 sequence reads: CATSRVVLGGNTEAFF. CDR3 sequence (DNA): TGTGCCACCAGCAGAGTGGTTCTAGGGGGGAACACTGAAGCTTTCTTT.